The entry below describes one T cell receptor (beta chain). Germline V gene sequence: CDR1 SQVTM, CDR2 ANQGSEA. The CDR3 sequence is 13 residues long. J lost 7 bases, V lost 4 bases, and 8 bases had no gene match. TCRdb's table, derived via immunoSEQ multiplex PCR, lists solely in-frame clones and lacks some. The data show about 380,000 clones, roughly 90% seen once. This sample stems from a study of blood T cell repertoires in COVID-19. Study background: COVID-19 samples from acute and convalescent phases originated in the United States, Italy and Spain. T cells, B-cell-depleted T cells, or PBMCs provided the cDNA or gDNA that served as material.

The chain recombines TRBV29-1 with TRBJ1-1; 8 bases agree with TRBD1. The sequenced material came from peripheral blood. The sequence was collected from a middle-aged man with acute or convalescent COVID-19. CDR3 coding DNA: TGCAGCGTTGTGACAGGGGCGAATTTTGAAGCTTTCTTT. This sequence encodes CSVVTGANFEAFF. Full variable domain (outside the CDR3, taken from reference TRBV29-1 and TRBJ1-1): SAVISQKPSRDICQRGTSLTIQCQVDSQVTMMFWYRQQPGQSLTLIATANQGSEATYESGFVIDKFPISRPNLTFSTLTVSNMSPEDSSIYLCSVVTGANFEAFFGQGTRLTVV.